The 12 T cell receptor beta chains in this list originate from one sample, sequenced in a study of persistence of HIV-infected CD4 T cells. Nonspecific anti-CD3/anti-CD28 bead stimulation represents the broad CD4+ T cell repertoire. Sorting selected CD4+ T cells upregulating both CD40 ligand and CD69. The immunoSEQ assay was version 4, run in survey mode. The table came from immunoSEQ multiplex PCR; TCRdb's copy has only in-frame clones and leaves some out. This sample has under 55,000 clones, with about 88% found just once. The antigens for these receptors are not known. The sample in question was CD4+ T cells sorted from PBMCs after approximately 18-hour stimulation, obtained from a patient who received antiretroviral therapy. These receptors all stem from an adult woman with HIV who was CMV-seropositive.

This clone was counted once. CDR3 coding DNA: TGTGCCAGCAGTTTATCCGGGGGGGTTGGCTATGGCTACACCTTC. Residues: CASSLSGGVGYGYTF. The chain employs TRBV27 and TRBJ1-2; D may be TRBD1 (5 bases). The ends were cut back, 0 bases at V and 4 bases at J, with 12 bases in the middle. The CDR3 is 15 residues long. Germline values: CDR1 MNHEY, CDR2 SMNVEV (reference sequence).

The rearrangement uses TRBV6-6 and TRBJ1-6; D is perhaps TRBD1 (6 bases). The germline V gene encodes CDR1 MNHNY and CDR2 SVGAGI (reference sequence). The germline V and J ends were trimmed by 4 bases and 10 bases, with 14 bases remaining between them. The CDR3 totals 14 residues. Here the CDR3 reads CASSFGFTGSPLHF. CDR3 DNA sequence: TGTGCCAGCAGTTTCGGGTTCACAGGGTCACCCCTCCACTTT.

The chain couples TRBV11-3 to TRBJ2-3; 8 nucleotides line up with TRBD1. Germline V gene data show CDR1 as SGHNT and CDR2 as YENEEA. Trimming cost V 1 base and J 0 bases; bases outside gene matches: 6. CDR3 size: 17 residues. In DNA, the CDR3 is TGTGCCAGCAGCTTAGGGGACAGGTCAAAAAGCACAGATACGCAGTATTTT. It codes for CASSLGDRSKSTDTQYF.

The gene calls are TRBV20-1 and TRBJ2-5; 9 nucleotides agree with TRBD2. The CDR3 has 17 amino acids. The V and J ends lost 6 bases and 0 bases, in that order; junction bases with no gene match: 14. Germline lookup yields CDR1 DFQATT and CDR2 SNEGSKA (reference sequence). CDR3 in amino acids: CSASRLAGDRYQETQYF. The CDR3 DNA sequence: TGCAGTGCGAGTAGGTTAGCGGGGGATAGGTACCAAGAGACCCAGTACTTC.

The V call is TRBV18, the J call TRBJ2-5; tentatively, D is TRBD1 (6 bases). V lost 3 bases and J lost 5, with 13 bases in between. The V gene's germline CDR1 is KGHSH and CDR2 LQKENI. The CDR3 has 14 amino acids. CDR3 residues: CASSPTGQMETQYF. CDR3 nucleotide sequence: TGTGCCAGCTCACCCACAGGGCAGATGGAGACCCAGTACTTC. The complete variable domain, with remaining parts taken from reference TRBV18 and TRBJ2-5, reads NAGVMQNPRHLVRRRGQEARLRCSPMKGHSHVYWYRQLPEEGLKFMVYLQKENIIDESGMPKERFSAEFPKEGPSILRIQQVVRGDSAAYFCASSPTGQMETQYFGPGTRLLVL.

The genes are TRBV5-1 and TRBJ1-1; D possibly corresponds to TRBD1 (5 bases). This CDR3 comprises 15 residues. Trimming removed 3 bases from V and 2 bases from J, with 14 bases in between. Germline V lookup: CDR1 SGHRS, CDR2 YFSETQ. The chain's CDR3 is CASSSTGTDNTEAFF. CDR3 nucleotide sequence: TGCGCCAGCAGCTCAACCGGGACGGATAACACTGAAGCTTTCTTT.

This sequence joins TRBV5-1 and TRBJ2-1; 7 nucleotides agree with TRBD1. The CDR3 loop spans 15 amino acids. Germline-derived CDR1 and CDR2 are SGHRS and YFSETQ. V shed 0 bases and J 3 bases; nucleotides not matched to a gene: 3. The CDR3: CASSLDRGNYNEQFF. The CDR3 coding sequence is TGCGCCAGCAGCTTGGACAGGGGTAACTACAATGAGCAGTTCTTC.

V and J are TRBV19 and TRBJ2-2; 8 nucleotides align to TRBD1. Unmatched junction bases numbered 5, after V lost 7 bases and J lost 7 bases. Germline values: CDR1 LNHDA, CDR2 SQIVND (reference sequence). The CDR3 runs to 13 residues. Written as DNA, the CDR3 is TGTGCCAGTAAGACAGGGGCAGGCGGGGAGCTGTTTTTT. Its protein is CASKTGAGGELFF.

The chain recombines TRBV5-1 with TRBJ1-3; the D is unclear. Germline CDR1 and CDR2: SGHRS and YFSETQ. The V gene lost 4 bases and the J gene lost 7 bases, with 15 bases spanning the gap. There are 14 residues in the CDR3. The CDR3 loop reads CASSVRDGGNTIYF. The CDR3 nucleotides are TGCGCCAGCAGCGTCCGTGATGGCGGGAACACCATATATTTT.

The rearrangement uses TRBV10-3 and TRBJ1-2, with unresolved D. The V end lost 7 bases, the J end lost 5 bases, and 11 bases lay between the germline ends. Germline V gives CDR1 ENHRY, CDR2 SYGVKD. The CDR3 covers 12 residues. CDR3 protein: CAIKQLLYGYTF. In DNA, the CDR3 is TGTGCCATCAAACAGCTTCTATATGGCTACACCTTC.

Note on this clone: A junction end diverges from the germline sequence, so it may reflect a read error. This sequence joins TRBV5-6 and TRBJ2-4; D unresolved. The CDR3 totals 9 residues. From germline, CDR1 is SGHDT and CDR2 YYEEEE. This CDR3 is CASSSPGDF. The CDR3 nucleotides are TGTGCCAGCAGCTCCCCCGGCGACTTC. The full variable domain, in which reference TRBV5-6 and TRBJ2-4 provide the parts outside the CDR3, is DAGVTQSPTHLIKTRGQQVTLRCSPKSGHDTVSWYQQALGQGPQFIFQYYEEEERQRGNFPDRFSGHQFPNYSSELNVNALLLGDSALYLCASSSPGDFGAGTRLSVL.

The chain is built from TRBV20-1 and TRBJ2-5; D gene ambiguous. With 2 bases removed from V and 4 bases from J, the gap between germline ends came to 5 bases. Germline V gene lookup returns CDR1 DFQATT and CDR2 SNEGSKA (reference sequence). This CDR3 contains 11 residues. The CDR3 sequence: CSARTRETQYF. CDR3 coding DNA: TGCAGTGCTAGAACCCGAGAGACCCAGTACTTC.